This entry features one T cell receptor (beta chain) sequence. This CDR3 has 16 residues. V shed 5 bases and J 3 bases; nucleotides not matched to a gene: 7. Looked up from germline, CDR1 is SGHTA and CDR2 is FQGNSA. This sample was included in a study of blood T cell repertoires in COVID-19. Study summary: Samples came from the United States, Italy and Spain, spanning acute and convalescent COVID-19. PBMCs, B-cell-depleted T cells, or T cells were the source of the cDNA or gDNA that made up the material.

As processed by the authors: From reference gene primer amplification, estimates of nucleated cell counts were derived. The repertoire was sequenced with immunoSEQ multiplex PCR; TCRdb's copy has only in-frame clones and lacks some. For V, J and clone size, that table is used; D and trimming come from the DNA. The sample holds 180,000 or so clones, about nine tenths seen once. Sequences were obtained from peripheral blood. V gene TRBV7-2 combines with J gene TRBJ2-5; 12 nucleotides match TRBD2. The TCR comes from a woman in her forties or fifties with acute or convalescent COVID-19. CDR3: CASSLLLAGGKETQYF. Here the CDR3 DNA reads TGTGCCAGCAGCCTACTACTAGCGGGGGGAAAAGAGACCCAGTACTTC.